The next 26 T cell receptor beta chains were all read from a single sample in a study of cytomegalovirus exposure and HLA in healthy donors. Vbeta (60) and Jbeta (13) primers were used in the PCR. TCRdb keeps only in-frame clones here, not all; method: immunoSEQ multiplex PCR. The table shows under 200,000 clones, with roughly 80% occurring only once. Material: PBMCs. The receptors were sampled from a woman younger than 30 in good health and CMV-seronegative.

V gene TRBV28 combines with J gene TRBJ1-3; D gene ambiguous. The CDR3 sequence is 16 residues long. Looked up from germline, CDR1 is MDHEN and CDR2 is SYDVKM. V shed 7 bases and J shed 0 bases, with 16 bases lying between them. CDR3 sequence reads: CASKEGWAASGNTIYF. The CDR3 nucleotides are TGTGCCAGCAAGGAGGGTTGGGCAGCCTCTGGAAACACCATATATTTT.

V gene TRBV18 combines with J gene TRBJ2-7; D gene uncertain. The CDR3 is made up of 13 amino acids. Germline V gene sequence: CDR1 KGHSH, CDR2 LQKENI. With 0 bases removed from V and 0 bases from J, the gap between germline ends came to 3 bases. CDR3 DNA sequence: TGTGCCAGCTCACCACCGGGCTCCTACGAGCAGTACGTC. Amino acids: CASSPPGSYEQYV.

The CDR3 nucleotides read TGTGCCAGCAGGCGACAGGGTAATGAAAAACTGTTTTTT. Amino acid sequence: CASRRQGNEKLFF. V is TRBV28 and J is TRBJ1-4; 7 nucleotides match TRBD1. CDR3 length equals 13 residues. Losses at the gene ends were 6 bases for V and 4 bases for J; bases not matched to a gene: 2. Germline-derived CDR1 and CDR2 are MDHEN and SYDVKM.

This chain connects TRBV30 to TRBJ1-1; D possibly corresponds to TRBD1 (5 bases). CDR1 and CDR2 from the germline V gene are GTSNPN and SVGIG (reference sequence). Trimming took off 5 bases at V and 4 bases at J, with 17 bases between the two ends. The CDR3 has 14 residues. The CDR3 DNA reads as TGTGCCTGGGCTGCGACAGATTTAGGCACTGAAGCTTTCTTT. Translated: CAWAATDLGTEAFF.

This clone has just one count. V gene TRBV15 combines with J gene TRBJ1-1; D unresolved. This CDR3 spans 13 amino acids. With 2 bases removed from V and 0 bases from J, the gap between germline ends came to 4 bases. Per germline, CDR1 LNHNV and CDR2 YYDKDF (reference sequence). The CDR3 nucleotides are TGTGCCACCAGCAGAATAATGAACACTGAAGCTTTCTTT. Protein: CATSRIMNTEAFF. The full variable domain, rest sourced from reference TRBV15 and TRBJ1-1, is DAMVIQNPRYQVTQFGKPVTLSCSQTLNHNVMYWYQQKSSQAPKLLFHYYDKDFNNEADTPDNFQSRRPNTSFCFLDIRSPGLGDTAMYLCATSRIMNTEAFFGQGTRLTVV.

The chain uses TRBV6-6 and TRBJ2-6, with 7 positions matching TRBD1. Germline assignment: CDR1 MNHNY and CDR2 SVGAGI (reference sequence). V was clipped by 2 bases and J by 2 bases; unmatched bases: 0. CDR3 length: 15 amino acids. The CDR3 spells CASSYTGAGANVLTF. CDR3 bases: TGTGCCAGCAGTTACACAGGGGCTGGGGCCAACGTCCTGACTTTC.

The rearrangement links TRBV30 to TRBJ2-7, with TRBD1 matching 7 bases. Germline V lookup: CDR1 GTSNPN, CDR2 SVGIG (reference sequence). Trimming at V came to 2 bases and at J to 1 base, leaving 5 bases not matched to a gene. The CDR3 has 14 residues. Here the CDR3 DNA reads TGTGCCTGGAGTACAGGGGCAGGGTCCTACGAGCAGTACTTC. Protein: CAWSTGAGSYEQYF.

V is TRBV6-5 and J is TRBJ2-7, with 11 bases matching TRBD1. V dropped 4 bases and J dropped 3; count of bases not matched to a gene: 5. The CDR3 runs 15 residues. The germline CDR1 and CDR2 sequences are MNHEY and SVGAGI. CDR3 loop: CASSSTGTGGYEQYF. The CDR3, as DNA: TGTGCCAGCAGTTCCACCGGGACAGGGGGCTACGAGCAGTACTTC.

The gene calls are TRBV4-3 and TRBJ2-7; perhaps TRBD1 as D (5 bases). CDR1 and CDR2 from the germline V gene are LGHNA and YSLEER. V gave up 0 bases and J gave up 3 bases, with 15 bases separating them. The CDR3 runs to 16 residues. CDR3 bases: TGCGCCAGCAGCCAAGACAGGGTGGGTAGTAACTACGAGCAGTACTTC. Protein: CASSQDRVGSNYEQYF.

The CDR3 protein is CASRRTRDEAFF. CDR3 in DNA: TGTGCCAGCAGGCGAACCAGGGATGAAGCTTTCTTT. The rearrangement joins TRBV2 to TRBJ1-1; the D gene is possibly TRBD1 (5 bases). The germline V gene has CDR1 SNHLY and CDR2 FYNNEI. The CDR3 runs to 12 residues. V shed 6 bases and J shed 7 bases, with 12 bases lying between them.

This clone was observed a single time. V gene TRBV6-5 combines with J gene TRBJ2-7; 7 bases align to TRBD1. The V gene end was trimmed by 6 bases and the J gene end by 4 bases; junction bases not matched to a gene: 6. Germline CDR1 is MNHEY and CDR2 is SVGAGI. This CDR3 is built from 13 residues. CDR3 nucleotide sequence: TGTGCCAGCAGCTGGGACAGCTTTTACGAGCAGTACGTC. It encodes CASSWDSFYEQYV.

This clone was observed a handful of times. The chain is built from TRBV4-3 and TRBJ2-3, with 15 bases lining up with TRBD2. This CDR3 region has 17 residues. Unmatched junction bases numbered 4, after V lost 4 bases and J lost 2 bases. CDR1 and CDR2 (germline): LGHNA, YSLEER. As DNA, the CDR3 is TGCGCCAGCAGCCGCGGACTAGCGGGAGGGGTCACAGATACGCAGTATTTT. Residues: CASSRGLAGGVTDTQYF.

J is TRBJ1-2 and V is TRBV19, with D possibly TRBD1 on 6 matching bases. The V gene's germline CDR1 is LNHDA and CDR2 SQIVND (reference sequence). The CDR3 has 18 residues. Trimming removed 3 bases from V and 1 base from J, with 21 bases in between. The CDR3 DNA follows: TGTGCCAGTAGTATTCTCCGGACGGCAGAGGGGGTTAACTATGGCTACACCTTC. Residues: CASSILRTAEGVNYGYTF.

This clone occurred once. The chain couples TRBV6-4 to TRBJ2-2; TRBD1 agrees at 8 bases. This CDR3 has 16 amino acids. The V segment lost 7 bases and the J segment 3 bases; nucleotides outside the gene matches: 10. Looked up from germline, CDR1 is MRHNA and CDR2 is SNTAGT. The CDR3 DNA sequence: TGTGCCAGCACTCCCCTAGCAGGGGGCGACACCGGGGAGCTGTTTTTT. Residues: CASTPLAGGDTGELFF.

The V and J genes are TRBV18 and TRBJ1-3; D gene unclear. From germline, CDR1 is KGHSH and CDR2 LQKENI. The CDR3 covers 13 residues. V gave up 5 bases and J gave up 4 bases, with 9 bases separating them. CDR3 nucleotides: TGTGCCAGCTCAGACTCCCCCGGAAACACCATATATTTT. Encoded protein: CASSDSPGNTIYF.

The chain has TRBV30 and TRBJ2-1; 8 nucleotides match TRBD2. CDR1 is GTSNPN, CDR2 SVGIG, per germline (reference sequence). The CDR3 covers 14 residues. Trimming at V came to 8 bases and at J to 2 bases, leaving 8 bases not matched to a gene. CDR3 coding DNA: TGTGCCCTTGAGACCGGGAGGGCCTACAATGAGCAGTTCTTC. Protein: CALETGRAYNEQFF. Filled out from reference TRBV30 and TRBJ2-1, the complete variable domain reads SQTIHQWPATLVQPVGSPLSLECTVEGTSNPNLYWYRQAAGRGLQLLFYSVGIGQISSEVPQNLSASRPQDRQFILSSKKLLLSDSGFYLCALETGRAYNEQFFGPGTRLTVL.

The V and J genes are TRBV7-2 and TRBJ2-7; 8 bases agree with TRBD1. CDR1 and CDR2 from the germline V gene are SGHTA and FQGNSA. CDR3 size: 14 residues. The J segment lost 3 bases and the V segment lost 1 base, leaving 2 bases of the junction unmatched. This CDR3 reads CASSLVGQGYEQYF. The CDR3 DNA follows: TGTGCCAGCAGCTTAGTCGGACAGGGCTACGAGCAGTACTTC.

The rearrangement links TRBV7-9 to TRBJ2-1; TRBD2 aligns across 12 bases. The germline gives CDR1 SEHNR, CDR2 FQNEAQ (reference sequence). With 4 bases clipped from V and 2 bases from J, the junction kept 12 bases outside the gene matches. The CDR3 is 19 residues long. The CDR3 is CASSYWPSGRARPYNEQFF. DNA for the CDR3: TGTGCCAGCAGCTACTGGCCTAGCGGGAGGGCTCGACCCTACAATGAGCAGTTCTTC.

This chain uses TRBV7-8 with TRBJ2-7; TRBD2 matches at 14 bases. The CDR3 has 16 amino acids. Germline V gene data show CDR1 as SGHVS and CDR2 as FQNEAQ. Trimming took 4 bases from V and 3 from J; bases not matched to a gene: 5. The CDR3 protein is CASSSGLAGARYEQYF. CDR3 sequence (DNA): TGTGCCAGCAGCTCGGGACTAGCGGGAGCTCGCTACGAGCAGTACTTC.

The rearrangement joins TRBV4-1 to TRBJ2-1; 8 bases align to TRBD1. Germline trimming cut 0 bases from V and 3 bases from J; bases unmatched to any gene: 4. This CDR3 has 16 amino acids. Germline V CDR1 and CDR2: MGHRA, YSYEKL. The CDR3 bases are TGCGCCAGCAGCCAAGAGGGACAGGCTATCTACAATGAGCAGTTCTTC. Its translation: CASSQEGQAIYNEQFF.

This clone came up once. The V and J genes are TRBV27 and TRBJ2-1; TRBD2 might be the D (5 bases). This CDR3 contains 15 residues. Germline CDR1 and CDR2: MNHEY and SMNVEV (reference sequence). Trimming pared 2 bases from V and 0 bases from J, leaving 8 bases between. The CDR3 here is CASSLTGDSYNEQFF. The CDR3 region has the DNA TGTGCCAGCAGTTTAACCGGGGACTCCTACAATGAGCAGTTCTTC.

The chain links TRBV9 to TRBJ2-3; 8 bases map to TRBD2. The V segment lost 7 bases and the J segment 2 bases; nucleotides outside the gene matches: 9. The CDR3 spans 15 residues. The V gene's germline CDR1 is SGDLS and CDR2 YYNGEE. The CDR3 reads CASGRASGHTDTQYF. CDR3 nucleotides: TGTGCCAGCGGGAGGGCTAGCGGGCACACAGATACGCAGTATTTT. Based on the CDR3 plus reference TRBV9 and TRBJ2-3, the full variable domain is DSGVTQTPKHLITATGQRVTLRCSPRSGDLSVYWYQQSLDQGLQFLIQYYNGEERAKGNILERFSAQQFPDLHSELNLSSLELGDSALYFCASGRASGHTDTQYFGPGTRLTVL.

The gene calls are TRBV9 and TRBJ1-1, with D perhaps matching TRBD1 (5 bases). Trimming took off 4 bases at V and 4 bases at J, with 11 bases between the two ends. CDR3 length: 13 residues. Per germline, CDR1 SGDLS and CDR2 YYNGEE. The CDR3 DNA is TGTGCCAGCAGCCCCCGGGGGGTCACTGAAGCTTTCTTT. This translates into CASSPRGVTEAFF.

The chain links TRBV6-1 to TRBJ2-7; 9 bases map to TRBD1. Trimming at V came to 3 bases and at J to 5 bases, leaving 17 bases not matched to a gene. Germline CDR1 MNHNS, CDR2 SASEGT. The CDR3 runs to 18 residues. CDR3 in DNA: TGTGCCAGCAGTGACCCGACCCACCGACAGGGGGAGGTCGACGAGCAGTACTTC. As protein: CASSDPTHRQGEVDEQYF.

The CDR3 protein is CASSPDTYEQYF. DNA of the CDR3: TGTGCCAGCAGCCCCGACACCTACGAGCAGTACTTC. The chain recombines TRBV11-2 with TRBJ2-7; D call uncertain. Trimming stripped 5 bases from V and 2 bases from J, with 7 bases between. The CDR3 sequence is 12 residues long. Germline CDR1 SGHAT, CDR2 FQNNGV.

The rearrangement links TRBV19 to TRBJ1-1, with D possibly TRBD1 on 6 matching bases. CDR3 length: 15 amino acids. V was pared by 5 bases and J by 0 bases, with 13 bases between. CDR1 is LNHDA and CDR2 is SQIVND in the germline V gene (reference sequence). The CDR3 sequence is CASSAWTELNTEAFF. Here the CDR3 DNA reads TGTGCCAGTAGTGCCTGGACAGAATTGAACACTGAAGCTTTCTTT. Combining the CDR3 with reference TRBV19 and TRBJ1-1 gives the whole variable domain DGGITQSPKYLFRKEGQNVTLSCEQNLNHDAMYWYRQDPGQGLRLIYYSQIVNDFQKGDIAEGYSVSREKKESFPLTVTSAQKNPTAFYLCASSAWTELNTEAFFGQGTRLTVV.